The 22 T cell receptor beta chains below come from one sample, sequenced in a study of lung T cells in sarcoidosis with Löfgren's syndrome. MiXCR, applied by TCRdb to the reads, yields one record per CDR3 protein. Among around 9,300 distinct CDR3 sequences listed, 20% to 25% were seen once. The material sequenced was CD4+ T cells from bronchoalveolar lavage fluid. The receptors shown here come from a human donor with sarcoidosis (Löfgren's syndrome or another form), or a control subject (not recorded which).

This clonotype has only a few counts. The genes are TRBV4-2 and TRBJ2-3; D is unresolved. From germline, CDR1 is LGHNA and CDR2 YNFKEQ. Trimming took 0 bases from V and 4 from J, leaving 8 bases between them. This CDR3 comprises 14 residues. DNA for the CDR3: TGTGCCAGCAGCCAAGAAGTAAGACCAGATACGCAGTATTTT. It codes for CASSQEVRPDTQYF.

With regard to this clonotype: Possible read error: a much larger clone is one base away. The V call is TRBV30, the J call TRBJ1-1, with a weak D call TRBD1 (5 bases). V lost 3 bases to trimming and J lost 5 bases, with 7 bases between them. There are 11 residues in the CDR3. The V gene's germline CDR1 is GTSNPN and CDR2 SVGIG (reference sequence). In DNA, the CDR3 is TGTGCCTGGAGGGGGGGGACTGAAGCTTTCTTT. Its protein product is CAWRGGTEAFF.

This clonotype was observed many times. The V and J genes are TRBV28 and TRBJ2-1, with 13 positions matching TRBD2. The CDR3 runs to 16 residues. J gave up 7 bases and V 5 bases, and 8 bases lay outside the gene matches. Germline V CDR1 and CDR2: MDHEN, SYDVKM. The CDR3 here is CASSRTSGGAGNEQFF. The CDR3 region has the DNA TGTGCCAGCAGTCGTACTAGCGGGGGGGCGGGGAATGAGCAGTTCTTC.

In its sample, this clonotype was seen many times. The CDR3 coding sequence is TGTGCCAGCAGCTTAACGTCCGGGGTCATGAACACTGAAGCTTTCTTT. This translates into CASSLTSGVMNTEAFF. This sequence joins TRBV7-2 and TRBJ1-1; D is undetermined. V was trimmed by 2 bases and J by 0 bases, leaving 13 bases between them. Looked up from germline, CDR1 is SGHTA and CDR2 is FQGNSA. This CDR3 region has 16 residues.

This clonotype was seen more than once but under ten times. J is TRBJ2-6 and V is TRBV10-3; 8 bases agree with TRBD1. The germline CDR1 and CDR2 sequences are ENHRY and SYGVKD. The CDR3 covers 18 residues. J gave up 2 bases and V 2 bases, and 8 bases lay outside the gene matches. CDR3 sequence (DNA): TGTGCCATCAGTGAGGTACTGGGGACAGGCGCTGGGGCCAACGTCCTGACTTTC. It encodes CAISEVLGTGAGANVLTF.

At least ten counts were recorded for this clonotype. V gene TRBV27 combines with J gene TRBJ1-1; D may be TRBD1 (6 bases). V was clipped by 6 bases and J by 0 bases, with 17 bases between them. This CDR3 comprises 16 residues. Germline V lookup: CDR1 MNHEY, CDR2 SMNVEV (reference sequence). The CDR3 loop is CASRQNRAGMNTEAFF. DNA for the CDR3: TGTGCCAGCAGGCAAAACAGGGCCGGGATGAACACTGAAGCTTTCTTT.

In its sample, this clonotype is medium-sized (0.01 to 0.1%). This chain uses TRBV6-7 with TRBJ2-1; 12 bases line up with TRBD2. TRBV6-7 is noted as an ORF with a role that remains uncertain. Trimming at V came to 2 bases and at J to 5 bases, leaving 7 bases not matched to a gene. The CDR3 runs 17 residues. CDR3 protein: CASSYTWTSGEDNEQFF. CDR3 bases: TGTGCCAGCAGTTACACGTGGACTAGCGGGGAAGACAATGAGCAGTTCTTC.

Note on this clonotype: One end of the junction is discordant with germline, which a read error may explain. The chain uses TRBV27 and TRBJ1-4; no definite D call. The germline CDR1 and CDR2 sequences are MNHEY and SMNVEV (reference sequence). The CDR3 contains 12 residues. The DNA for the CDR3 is TGTGTCAGCAGGCGTTTCAATGAAAAACTGGTTTTT. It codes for CVSRRFNEKLVF.

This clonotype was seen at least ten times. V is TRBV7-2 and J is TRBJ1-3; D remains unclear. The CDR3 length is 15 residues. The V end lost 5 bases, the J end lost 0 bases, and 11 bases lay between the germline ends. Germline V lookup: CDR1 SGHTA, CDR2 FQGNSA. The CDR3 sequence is CASSAGLFSGNTIYF. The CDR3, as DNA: TGTGCCAGCAGCGCCGGACTGTTCTCTGGAAACACCATATATTTT.

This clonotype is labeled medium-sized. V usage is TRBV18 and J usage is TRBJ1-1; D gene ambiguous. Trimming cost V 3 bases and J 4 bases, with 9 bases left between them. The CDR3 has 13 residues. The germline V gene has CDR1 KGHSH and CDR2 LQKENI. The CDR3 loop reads CASSPTERTEAFF. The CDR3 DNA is TGTGCCAGCTCACCCACAGAACGCACTGAAGCTTTCTTT.

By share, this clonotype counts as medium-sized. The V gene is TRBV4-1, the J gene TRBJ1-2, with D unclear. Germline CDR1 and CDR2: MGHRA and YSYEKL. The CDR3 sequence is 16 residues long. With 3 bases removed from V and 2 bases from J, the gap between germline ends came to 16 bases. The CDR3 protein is CASSQGPGRVNYGYTF. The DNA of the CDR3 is TGCGCCAGCAGCCAGGGCCCTGGAAGGGTAAACTATGGCTACACCTTC.

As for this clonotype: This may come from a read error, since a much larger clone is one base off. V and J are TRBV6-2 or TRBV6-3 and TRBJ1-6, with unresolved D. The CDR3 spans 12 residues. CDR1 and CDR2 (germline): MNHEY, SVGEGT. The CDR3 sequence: CASLTGFPPFHF. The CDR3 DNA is TGTGCCAGCCTGACGGGTTTCCCACCCTTCCACTTT.

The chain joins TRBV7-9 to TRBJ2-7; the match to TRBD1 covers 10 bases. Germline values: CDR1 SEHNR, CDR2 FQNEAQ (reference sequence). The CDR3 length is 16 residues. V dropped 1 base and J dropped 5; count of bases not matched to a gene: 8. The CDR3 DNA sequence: TGTGCCAGCAGCTTAGACCCGGGACAGGGGTCCCACGAGCAGTACTTC. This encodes CASSLDPGQGSHEQYF.

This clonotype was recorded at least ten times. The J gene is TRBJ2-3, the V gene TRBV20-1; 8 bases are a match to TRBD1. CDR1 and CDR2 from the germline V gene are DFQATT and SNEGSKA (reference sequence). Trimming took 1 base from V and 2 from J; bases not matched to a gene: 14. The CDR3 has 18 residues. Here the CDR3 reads CSARGFGARQGNTDTQYF. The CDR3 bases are TGCAGTGCTAGAGGATTTGGGGCCCGACAGGGGAACACAGATACGCAGTATTTT.

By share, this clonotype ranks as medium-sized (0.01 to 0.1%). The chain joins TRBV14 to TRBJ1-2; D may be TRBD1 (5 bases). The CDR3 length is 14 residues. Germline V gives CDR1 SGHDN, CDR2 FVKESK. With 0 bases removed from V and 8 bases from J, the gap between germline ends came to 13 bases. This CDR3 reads CASSQEGREGGYTF. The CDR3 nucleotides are TGTGCCAGCAGCCAAGAAGGCAGGGAGGGCGGCTACACCTTC.

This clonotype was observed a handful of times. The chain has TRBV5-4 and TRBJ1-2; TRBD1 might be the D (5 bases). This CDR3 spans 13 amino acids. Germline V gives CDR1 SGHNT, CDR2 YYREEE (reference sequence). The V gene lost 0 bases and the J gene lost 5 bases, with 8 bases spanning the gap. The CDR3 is CASSLEGPYGYTF. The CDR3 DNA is TGTGCCAGCAGCTTGGAGGGACCTTATGGCTACACCTTC. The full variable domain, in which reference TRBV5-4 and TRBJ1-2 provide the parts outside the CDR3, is ETGVTQSPTHLIKTRGQQVTLRCSSQSGHNTVSWYQQALGQGPQFIFQYYREEENGRGNFPPRFSGLQFPNYSSELNVNALELDDSALYLCASSLEGPYGYTFGSGTRLTVV.

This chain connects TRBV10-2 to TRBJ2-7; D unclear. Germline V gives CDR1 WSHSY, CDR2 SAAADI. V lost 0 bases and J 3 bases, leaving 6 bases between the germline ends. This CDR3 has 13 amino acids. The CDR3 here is CASSESGIYEQYF. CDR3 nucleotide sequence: TGCGCCAGCAGTGAGTCAGGGATCTACGAGCAGTACTTC.

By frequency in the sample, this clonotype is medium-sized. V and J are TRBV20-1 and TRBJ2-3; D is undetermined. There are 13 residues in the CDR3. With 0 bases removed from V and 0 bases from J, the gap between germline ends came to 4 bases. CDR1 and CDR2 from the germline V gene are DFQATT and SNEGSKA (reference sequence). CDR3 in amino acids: CSARDASTDTQYF. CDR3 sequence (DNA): TGCAGTGCTAGAGATGCTAGCACAGATACGCAGTATTTT.

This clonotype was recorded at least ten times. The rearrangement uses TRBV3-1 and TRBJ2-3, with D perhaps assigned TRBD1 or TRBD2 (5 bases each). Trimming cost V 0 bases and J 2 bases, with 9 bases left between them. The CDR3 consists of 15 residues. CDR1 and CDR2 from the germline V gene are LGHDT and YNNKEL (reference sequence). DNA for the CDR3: TGTGCCAGCAGCCAAGACGGGGCTCCCACAGATACGCAGTATTTT. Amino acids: CASSQDGAPTDTQYF.

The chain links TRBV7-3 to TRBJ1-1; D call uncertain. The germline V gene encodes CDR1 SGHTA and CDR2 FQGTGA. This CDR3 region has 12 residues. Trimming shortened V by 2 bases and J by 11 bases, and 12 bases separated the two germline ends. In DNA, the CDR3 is TGTGCCAGCAGCTTAGGCCATTTAAAGGCTTTCTTT. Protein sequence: CASSLGHLKAFF.

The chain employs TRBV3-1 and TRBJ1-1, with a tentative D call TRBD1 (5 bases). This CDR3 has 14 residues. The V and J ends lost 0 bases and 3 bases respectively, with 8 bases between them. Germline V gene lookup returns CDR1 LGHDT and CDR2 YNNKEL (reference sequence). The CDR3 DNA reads TGTGCCAGCAGCCAAGAGGAGGGGCACACTGAAGCTTTCTTT. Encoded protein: CASSQEEGHTEAFF.

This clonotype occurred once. CDR3 sequence reads: CASEGGSIDTQYF. Here the CDR3 DNA reads TGCGCCAGCGAGGGGGGGTCCATAGATACGCAGTATTTT. The rearrangement links TRBV10-1 to TRBJ2-3; maybe TRBD2 (7 bases). The CDR3 length is 13 residues. In germline, CDR1 is WNHNN, CDR2 SYGVQD (reference sequence). V was clipped by 8 bases and J by 5 bases, with 14 bases between them.